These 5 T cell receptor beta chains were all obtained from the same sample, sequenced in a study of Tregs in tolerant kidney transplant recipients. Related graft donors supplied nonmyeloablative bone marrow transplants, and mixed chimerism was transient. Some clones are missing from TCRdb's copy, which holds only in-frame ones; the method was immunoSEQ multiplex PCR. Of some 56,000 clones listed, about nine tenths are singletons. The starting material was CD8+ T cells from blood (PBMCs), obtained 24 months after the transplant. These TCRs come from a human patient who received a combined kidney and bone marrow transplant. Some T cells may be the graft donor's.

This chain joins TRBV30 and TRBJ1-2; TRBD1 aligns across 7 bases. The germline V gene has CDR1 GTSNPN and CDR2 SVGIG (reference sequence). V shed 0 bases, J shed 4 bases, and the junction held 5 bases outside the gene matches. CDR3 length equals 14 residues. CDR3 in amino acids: CAWSVQGGAYGYTF. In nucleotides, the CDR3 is TGTGCCTGGAGTGTCCAGGGGGGTGCCTATGGCTACACCTTC.

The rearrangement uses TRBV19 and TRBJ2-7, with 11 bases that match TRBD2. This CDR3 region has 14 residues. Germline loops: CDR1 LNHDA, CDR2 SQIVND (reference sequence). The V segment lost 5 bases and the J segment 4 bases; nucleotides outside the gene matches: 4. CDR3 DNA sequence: TGTGCCAGTAGTGCACTAGCGGGGGCATACGAGCAGTACTTC. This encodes CASSALAGAYEQYF.

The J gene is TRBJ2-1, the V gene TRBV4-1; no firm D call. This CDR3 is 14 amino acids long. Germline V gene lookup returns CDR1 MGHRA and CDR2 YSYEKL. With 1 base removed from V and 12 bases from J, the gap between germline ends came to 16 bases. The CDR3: CASSQVVVSSGQFF. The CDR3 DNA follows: TGCGCCAGCAGCCAAGTCGTGGTCTCGTCCGGGCAGTTCTTC.

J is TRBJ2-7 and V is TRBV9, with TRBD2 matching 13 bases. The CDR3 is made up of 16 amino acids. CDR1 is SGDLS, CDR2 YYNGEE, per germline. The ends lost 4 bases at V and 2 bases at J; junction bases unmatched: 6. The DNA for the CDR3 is TGTGCCAGCAGCCCGGGACTAGCGGGAATAACCTACGAGCAGTACTTC. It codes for CASSPGLAGITYEQYF.

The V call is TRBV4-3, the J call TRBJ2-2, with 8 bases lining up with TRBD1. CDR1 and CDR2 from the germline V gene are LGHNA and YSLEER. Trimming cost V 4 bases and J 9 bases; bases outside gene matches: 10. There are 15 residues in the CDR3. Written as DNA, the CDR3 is TGCGCCAGCAGCCTAAGGACAGGGCAACCACGGGAGCTGTTTTTT. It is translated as CASSLRTGQPRELFF.